This TCR beta chain appears in the sequencing data of a study of Ad26.COV2.S vaccination and SARS-CoV-2 variants (dated by TCRdb to about 2021). For context, the study as a whole: Vaccine-arm donors were drawn from COV1001, a multicentre, randomized, double-blind, placebo-controlled phase I-IIa trial of Ad26.COV2.S in healthy adults. Ad26.COV2.S was administered intramuscularly at a dose of 5x10^10 or 1x10^11 viral particles, either as one shot or as two shots given 56 days apart. The specificity and breadth of SARS-CoV-2-reactive T cell receptors after Ad26.COV2.S vaccination were assessed by TCRbeta repertoire sequencing. A total of 32 samples were included in the TCR-sequenced set, comprising roughly 19 Ad26.COV2.S vaccine recipients, 5 placebo recipients and 8 SARS-CoV-2 convalescent individuals. Trial participants were randomized into five groups of five: low-dose or high-dose Ad26.COV2.S given once or twice, or placebo on both occasions. Investigators did not know the trial group allocation while performing experiments and assessing outcomes. Overall results and qualifications from the work: Higher spike-specific TCR breadth was observed in Ad26.COV2.S recipients than in placebo recipients (P = 0.0014). Substantial breadth of spike-specific CD8+ and CD4+ T cell responses was reported after vaccination. According to the authors, total T cell responses may have been underestimated by the TCR breadth and depth analyses. Non-spike TCR breadth was comparable between vaccine and placebo recipients, consistent with the vaccine containing only spike. Comparing responses between vaccine doses or regimens was not something the study was powered to do.

The immunoSEQ Assay was the method used to sequence TCRbeta CDR3 regions. After extraction, genomic DNA underwent amplification by bias-controlled multiplex PCR, followed by high-throughput sequencing. The original methods were these. To quantify the absolute abundance of every unique TCRbeta CDR3 region, sequences were collapsed and filtered. T cell fraction was estimated by normalizing TCRbeta template counts to usable DNA, with usable DNA measured through amplification of reference genes found in all nucleated cells. Repertoire TCRs were annotated as SARS-CoV-2-specific by exact matching of V gene, CDR3 amino acid sequence and J gene to a known reactive TCR set. The reference SARS-CoV-2 TCR set was derived from MIRA and filtered for enrichment in COVID-19-positive ImmuneCODE repertoires, a step that removed public or cross-reactive TCRs. Drawing on the MIRA antigens, annotated TCRs were analysed further at the level of specific ORF or position within ORF. Depth was the summed frequency of annotated unique rearrangements, while breadth was defined as annotated unique rearrangements over total unique productive rearrangements. Two-sided Wilcoxon rank-sum tests were applied when comparing TCR breadth between groups. In TCRdb, the immuneACCESS table is reduced to in-frame sequences with V and J assigned. These tables do not hold every clone; where another copy was compared, an unresolved V gene accounts for under half, and the others remain unexplained. V and J calls and clone size come straight from that table; D and trimming were deduced from the DNA. A total of more than 300,000 clones appear in this sample, around 81% of them only once. Together, the top ten hold around 2% of the sample.

Concerning this clone: Its antigen is still unknown. The record has no base qualities; no much larger clone is one base away.

The trim is 3 bases for V and 0 bases for J, with a gap of 9 bases between the germline ends. Inclusive of the bounding cysteine and phenylalanine, the CDR3 is 15 residues long. The retained sequence is limited to the CDR3, 45 bases, with the frame set at the first base. CDR1 and CDR2 are read off the germline V gene as MDHEN and SYDVKM. What this sample's treatment or condition label stands for: 19 received Ad26.COV2.S at low or high dose, single or two shots; about 5 received placebo; per-sample allocation not given. For vaccine and placebo recipients, repertoires were sequenced using samples collected on day 63 after the first injection. Cohort 1b enrolled around 23 adults aged 18-55 years at a single site in Boston, USA, between 29 July and 7 August 2020. Ad26.COV2.S was a replication-incompetent adenovirus type 26 vector that expressed a prefusion-stabilized SARS-CoV-2 spike protein derived from the original Wuhan strain.

The chain uses TRBV28 and TRBJ1-5; TRBD1 might be the D gene, on 6 matching bases. This clonotype originated in a person aged 18-60 years who received the Ad26.COV2.S COVID-19 vaccine or a placebo. Source: peripheral blood, taken in a trial of Ad26.COV2.S vaccine versus placebo. The nucleotide sequence is given as TGTGCCAGCAGTTTTACAGGGCCTAGCAATCAGCCCCAGCATTTT. It codes for CASSFTGPSNQPQHF.